The 22 T cell receptor beta chains below all came from one sample that was sequenced in a study of blood T cells in healthy people across ages (dated by TCRdb to 2014 to 2015). Libraries were made using 5' RACE. Data came from an Illumina HiSeq 2500. The second PCR ran for roughly 6 to 11 cycles and used a J-beta primer mix along with a sample-barcoded 5' primer. In TCRdb, the public reads were trimmed at Q25 with fastp and aligned with MiXCR, with productive beta chains retained. A single entry per CDR3 protein holds the most common genes and DNA from its merged rows. This sample gives approximately 680,000 distinct CDR3 sequences in total; around 32% of them show up just once. The ten largest clones add up to approximately 15% of the sample. Sequencing was performed on blood. Receptors originate from a woman older than 75 in good health. Donor details come from another sample of the same person, matched by shared clones.

The rearrangement uses TRBV7-2 and TRBJ2-3; TRBD2 matches at 7 bases. Looked up from germline, CDR1 is SGHTA and CDR2 is FQGNSA. This CDR3 contains 15 residues. V lost 5 bases to trimming and J lost 6 bases; unmatched junction nucleotides: 11. The CDR3 spells CASSLGLAAVDTQYF. CDR3 sequence (DNA): TGTGCCAGCAGCCTGGGGCTAGCGGCTGTGGATACGCAGTATTTT.

This clonotype appeared a few times. The chain has TRBV6-5 and TRBJ2-3, with a possible D match to TRBD1 (5 bases). This CDR3 spans 14 amino acids. Between the trimmed V and J ends, which lost 6 bases and 1 base, there was a span of 11 bases. CDR1 and CDR2 (germline): MNHEY, SVGAGI. In DNA, the CDR3 is TGTGCCAGCAGCCCCAGGGTCGGCACAGATACGCAGTATTTT. Translated, it gives CASSPRVGTDTQYF.

This clonotype was seen repeatedly, ten times or more. The J gene is TRBJ2-5, the V gene TRBV29-1; D unresolved. There are 13 residues in the CDR3. The germline V gene has CDR1 SQVTM and CDR2 ANQGSEA. The V gene lost 0 bases and the J gene lost 4 bases, with 9 bases spanning the gap. CDR3 nucleotide sequence: TGCAGCGTTGAAGATGGAGCCACAGAGACCCAGTACTTC. It yields the protein CSVEDGATETQYF.

This clonotype was seen a handful of times. The chain links TRBV11-2 to TRBJ1-1; 8 bases agree with TRBD1. The CDR3 loop spans 16 amino acids. V was pared by 3 bases and J by 0 bases, with 6 bases of the junction left unmatched. The V gene's germline CDR1 is SGHAT and CDR2 FQNNGV. DNA for the CDR3: TGTGCCAGCAGCTTGGTGGCAGGGGGCATGAACACTGAAGCTTTCTTT. Translated, it gives CASSLVAGGMNTEAFF.

About this clonotype itself: At one end the junction does not follow the germline gene, possibly because of a read error. V and J are TRBV27 and TRBJ1-4; a possible D gene is TRBD1 (6 bases). The CDR3 runs to 14 residues. Germline lookup yields CDR1 MNHEY and CDR2 SMNVEV (reference sequence). The DNA for the CDR3 is TGTGCCAGCGGTCGGACAGCAACTAATGAAAAACGGTTTTTT. Residues: CASGRTATNEKRFF. The full variable domain, with the rest looked up from reference TRBV27 and TRBJ1-4, is EAQVTQNPRYLITVTGKKLTVTCSQNMNHEYMSWYRQDPGLGLRQIYYSMNVEVTDKGDVPEGYKVSRKEKRNFPLILESPSPNQTSLYFCASGRTATNEKRFFGSGTQLSVL.

This clonotype has ten or more counts. The genes are TRBV5-6 and TRBJ2-5; TRBD1 matches at 9 bases. From germline, CDR1 is SGHDT and CDR2 YYEEEE. Trimming cost V 4 bases and J 5 bases; bases outside gene matches: 15. There are 17 residues in the CDR3. The CDR3 sequence: CASSETGTGSLPETQYF. CDR3 bases: TGTGCCAGCAGCGAGACCGGGACAGGGAGTCTCCCGGAGACCCAGTACTTC.

V usage is TRBV7-2 and J usage is TRBJ2-2, with 7 bases identical to TRBD2. The CDR3 is made up of 15 amino acids. With V trimmed by 5 bases and J by 5 bases, 8 bases remained unmatched. The V gene's germline CDR1 is SGHTA and CDR2 FQGNSA. CDR3 nucleotides: TGTGCCAGCAGCCTTGCTAGCGGTAGTACCGGGGAGCTGTTTTTT. It is translated as CASSLASGSTGELFF. Complete variable domain (other parts from reference TRBV7-2 and TRBJ2-2): GAGVSQSPSNKVTEKGKDVELRCDPISGHTALYWYRQSLGQGLEFLIYFQGNSAPDKSGLPSDRFSAERTGGSVSTLTIQRTQQEDSAVYLCASSLASGSTGELFFGEGSRLTVL.

This clonotype was seen only a few times. This clone may be a read error of a much larger clone one base away. The chain carries TRBV12-3 or TRBV12-4 and TRBJ2-1, with D possibly TRBD2 on 6 matching bases. This CDR3 spans 13 amino acids. Trimming removed 2 bases from V and 8 bases from J, with 10 bases in between. The DNA of the CDR3 is TGTGCCAGCAGTTTATCAGGCGGGGATGAGCAGTTCTTC. Protein product: CASSLSGGDEQFF.

As concerns this clonotype: Given a much more abundant clone one base away, this may be a read error. V usage is TRBV29-1 and J usage is TRBJ2-5, with no clear D. Germline V gene data show CDR1 as SQVTM and CDR2 as ANQGSEA. The V and J ends lost 6 bases and 0 bases respectively, with 2 bases between them. This CDR3 spans 10 amino acids. In DNA, the CDR3 is TGCAGCGTGAACCAAGAGACCCAGTACTTC. Translated, it gives CSVNQETQYF.

This clonotype appeared many times. V usage is TRBV7-9 and J usage is TRBJ1-4, with TRBD1 matching over 7 bases. Germline lookup yields CDR1 SEHNR and CDR2 FQNEAQ (reference sequence). CDR3 size: 16 residues. After removal of 5 bases from V and 10 bases from J, the junction contained 16 bases not matched to a gene. In DNA form, the CDR3 reads TGTGCCAGCAGCCCGAGAACAGGGGTCCCTCGGGGAAAACTGTTTTTT. Its protein product is CASSPRTGVPRGKLFF.

The rearrangement joins TRBV27 to TRBJ1-2, with 8 bases identical to TRBD1. V dropped 6 bases and J dropped 0; count of bases not matched to a gene: 3. CDR3 length equals 14 residues. CDR1 is MNHEY, CDR2 SMNVEV, per germline (reference sequence). The DNA for the CDR3 is TGTGCCAGCAGCATACAGGGGGCTAACTATGGCTACACCTTC. Amino acids: CASSIQGANYGYTF.

The rearrangement uses TRBV6-1 and TRBJ1-5; the D is unclear. CDR3 length: 14 residues. Trimming took off 2 bases at V and 1 base at J, with 6 bases between the two ends. CDR1 is MNHNS, CDR2 SASEGT, per germline. The CDR3, as DNA: TGTGCCAGCAGTGAATCGGACAGCAATCAGCCCCAGCATTTT. Encoded protein: CASSESDSNQPQHF.

A few counts support this clonotype. A much larger clone sits a single nucleotide away, making a read error possible. V and J are TRBV7-3 and TRBJ1-6; no firm D call. The CDR3 is made up of 14 amino acids. Trimming left V 2 bases short and J 5 bases short, with 7 bases between. Germline loops: CDR1 SGHTA, CDR2 FQGTGA. The CDR3, as DNA: TGTGCCAGCAGCTTATCGCGGGATAATTCACCCCTCCACTTT. Translation: CASSLSRDNSPLHF.

This clonotype was seen ten or more times. The V gene is TRBV4-1, the J gene TRBJ2-1, with TRBD2 matching over 8 bases. V trimming: 3 bases; J trimming: 2 bases; junction bases outside the gene matches: 9. Germline V lookup: CDR1 MGHRA, CDR2 YSYEKL. This CDR3 has 17 residues. This CDR3 is CASSQTRAGAPYNEQFF. The CDR3 DNA reads as TGCGCCAGCAGCCAGACCAGAGCGGGGGCCCCCTACAATGAGCAGTTCTTC.

Remarks on this clonotype: A much larger clone differs by one base, so this may be a read error. The genes are TRBV27 and TRBJ1-5; D is ambiguous. Per germline, CDR1 MNHEY and CDR2 SMNVEV (reference sequence). The CDR3 length is 14 residues. V lost 8 bases, J lost 4 bases, and 15 bases lay in between. The CDR3 sequence is CASGRSLGNQPQHF. The CDR3 DNA is TGTGCCAGCGGTCGATCCCTAGGGAATCAGCCCCAGCATTTT.

This clonotype was counted at least ten times. The rearrangement joins TRBV6-5 to TRBJ2-7, with 7 nucleotides matching TRBD1. The CDR3 spans 14 residues. With 5 bases clipped from V and 4 bases from J, the junction kept 8 bases outside the gene matches. CDR1 is MNHEY, CDR2 SVGAGI, per germline. CDR3 sequence (DNA): TGTGCCAGCAGTACCCCGGGACAGACTTACGAGCAGTACTTC. Translating gives CASSTPGQTYEQYF.

This clonotype turned up a few times. V usage is TRBV29-1 and J usage is TRBJ2-4, with a weak D call TRBD1 (5 bases). The DNA matches TRBJ2-5 better at its end, which makes the J call doubtful. Per the germline V gene, CDR1 is SQVTM and CDR2 is ANQGSEA. This CDR3 has 13 residues. Here the CDR3 reads CSSTETAKETQYF. The CDR3, as DNA: TGCAGCTCCACCGAGACAGCAAAAGAGACCCAGTACTTC.

The chain has TRBV11-1 and TRBJ2-1, with 8 bases lining up with TRBD1. The V segment lost 6 bases and the J segment 0 bases; nucleotides outside the gene matches: 4. The CDR3 is 15 residues long. Germline-derived CDR1 and CDR2 are SGHAT and FQDESV (reference sequence). Here the CDR3 reads CASRHQGASYNEQFF. CDR3 coding DNA: TGTGCCAGCAGGCACCAGGGGGCCTCCTACAATGAGCAGTTCTTC.

At least ten counts were recorded for this clonotype. As DNA, the CDR3 is TGCAGTGCCGACCGACAGGGGGATGGCTACACCTTC. Residues: CSADRQGDGYTF. J is TRBJ1-2 and V is TRBV20-1; 9 bases agree with TRBD1. Germline lookup yields CDR1 DFQATT and CDR2 SNEGSKA (reference sequence). Trimming took 6 bases from V and 6 from J; bases not matched to a gene: 5. The CDR3 sequence is 12 residues long.

This clonotype was picked up many times. The chain joins TRBV28 to TRBJ1-2; D is possibly TRBD1 (6 bases). The CDR3 contains 13 residues. V dropped 6 bases and J dropped 8 bases, with 16 bases sitting between them. Per the germline V gene, CDR1 is MDHEN and CDR2 is SYDVKM. The CDR3 reads CASSFRDGGGYTF. The DNA of the CDR3 is TGTGCCAGCAGCTTCCGGGACGGGGGCGGCTACACCTTC.

The rearrangement joins TRBV7-2 to TRBJ2-3; D is possibly TRBD1 (5 bases). The CDR3 has 13 amino acids. Trimming cost V 3 bases and J 10 bases, with 14 bases left between them. Germline assignment: CDR1 SGHTA and CDR2 FQGNSA. CDR3 residues: CASSFRQTDAQYF. CDR3 sequence (DNA): TGTGCCAGCAGCTTCAGACAGACGGATGCGCAGTATTTT.

This clonotype was observed many times. The chain combines TRBV9 with TRBJ2-7, with D unclear. The germline gives CDR1 SGDLS, CDR2 YYNGEE. V was pared by 1 base and J by 5 bases, with 13 bases between. This CDR3 spans 14 amino acids. The CDR3 coding sequence is TGTGCCAGCAGCGTAAAACCGGCCGGCGACGAGCAGTACTTC. Its protein is CASSVKPAGDEQYF.